Listed below are T cell receptor beta chains from one sample, sequenced in a study of T-cell reconstitution after alpha-beta-depleted transplantation in children. One entry per CDR3 protein results from TCRdb running MiXCR on the PCR reads. The data hold around 500,000 distinct CDR3 sequences, with around 12% observed a single time. This material consisted of PBMCs from the stem cell graft donor, taken from the stem cell graft. The receptor source for this set is a human donor who donated a stem cell graft to a child with combined immunodeficiency. CDR3s include the opening cysteine and the closing phenylalanine or tryptophan. Each record gives: V gene, clone size, D gene, J gene, CDR3 length, CDR3 DNA, CDR3 protein. D genes are given only for firm matches. Not all rows give a size; the values are once, few, many and, for expanded clones, a class.

TRBV20-1,NA,NA,TRBJ2-3,16,TGCAGTGCTAGGGAAAAGGGTGTTTCTAGCACAGATACGCAGTATTTT,CSAREKGVSSTDTQYF
TRBV6-2/TRBV6-3,few,NA,TRBJ2-7,18,TGTGCCAGCAGTTACTCGAGACTATCCCACTCTTTCCGCTACGAGCAGTACTTC,CASSYSRLSHSFRYEQYF
TRBV10-3,few,TRBD1,TRBJ1-6,16,TGTGCCATCAGTGAGTCGATGACAGGGACTAATTCACCCCTCCACTTT,CAISESMTGTNSPLHF
TRBV20-1,few,NA,TRBJ2-1,15,TGCAGTGCTAGAGTGGGGTCAACCCTTAGTCATGAGCAGTTCTTC,CSARVGSTLSHEQFF
TRBV6-2/TRBV6-3,NA,NA,TRBJ2-3,13,TGTGCCAGCAGGACCCCAGGTACAGATACGCAGTATTTT,CASRTPGTDTQYF
TRBV12-3/TRBV12-4,NA,TRBD1,TRBJ1-5,15,TGTGCCAGCAGCCTGGGGGGGGGGACAGTTCAGCCCCAGCATTTT,CASSLGGGTVQPQHF
TRBV6-2/TRBV6-3,many,TRBD1,TRBJ2-6,19,TGTGCCAGCAGTTACCCCGGACAGGGGCACCTCTCTGGGGCCAACGTCCTGACTTTC,CASSYPGQGHLSGANVLTF
TRBV5-1,NA,TRBD1,TRBJ2-2,15,TGCGCCAGCACCCTCTCCGGGACAGGGACCGGGGAGCTGTTTTTT,CASTLSGTGTGELFF
TRBV10-3,many,NA,TRBJ2-5,11,TGTGCCATCGGACCGGGGGAGACCCAGTACTTC,CAIGPGETQYF
TRBV6-5,few,NA,TRBJ2-7,17,TGTGCCAGCAGTTATTTTGGACCTGCGCAGGGAAGATACGAGCAGTACTTC,CASSYFGPAQGRYEQYF
TRBV12-3/TRBV12-4,NA,TRBD1,TRBJ2-1,17,TGTGCCAGCAGTCCCCCCCCCGGGACAGGGTGGTTAAATGAGCAGTTCTTC,CASSPPPGTGWLNEQFF
TRBV5-5,few,TRBD2,TRBJ2-1,15,TGTGCCAGCAGCAGACGGACTAGCGGGGCGAATGAGCAGTTCTTC,CASSRRTSGANEQFF
TRBV7-9,NA,TRBD1,TRBJ2-1,13,TGTGCCAGCAGCTTAGCTTGGGACAGGGAGCAGTTCTTC,CASSLAWDREQFF
TRBV24-1,many,TRBD2,TRBJ2-7,17,TGTGCCACCAGTGACCTCCACGGGACTAGCGGGAGTTACGAGCAGTACTTC,CATSDLHGTSGSYEQYF
TRBV5-1,few,NA,TRBJ2-7,13,TGCGCCAGCAGCGGCGGGGATACCTACGAGCAGTACTTC,CASSGGDTYEQYF
TRBV2,NA,NA,TRBJ1-1,13,TGTGCCAGCACCTCGGGTCCGAACACTGAAGCTTTCTTT,CASTSGPNTEAFF
TRBV12-3/TRBV12-4,many,NA,TRBJ2-7,13,TGTGCCAGCAGTTCGTCATTTACGAACGAGCAGTACTTC,CASSSSFTNEQYF
TRBV9,NA,NA,TRBJ1-2,14,TGTGCCAGCAGCGTAACGGGCTTCAACTATGGCTACACCTTC,CASSVTGFNYGYTF
TRBV7-2,few,TRBD2,TRBJ2-1,16,TGTGCCAGCAGCTTAAGGAGTAGCGGGTCCTACAATGAGCAGTTCTTC,CASSLRSSGSYNEQFF
TRBV20-1,few,NA,TRBJ2-7,12,TGCAGTGCCCCGAGAATCGGCTACGAGCAGTACTTC,CSAPRIGYEQYF
TRBV10-2,NA,TRBD1,TRBJ2-7,13,TGCGCCAGCACTCCGGGACAGCTGTACGAGCAGTACTTC,CASTPGQLYEQYF
TRBV7-2,many,NA,TRBJ1-2,16,TGTGCCAGCAGCTATCGAGGGGGGGATTCTAACTATGGCTACACCTTC,CASSYRGGDSNYGYTF
TRBV12-3/TRBV12-4,few,NA,TRBJ2-7,13,TGTGCCAGCAATAGGGACGGTACCTACGAGCAGTACTTC,CASNRDGTYEQYF
TRBV27,few,TRBD1,TRBJ2-6,19,TGTGCCAGCAGTCCCCGACAGGGCTCGATTCTCTCTGGGGCCAACGTCCTGACTTTC,CASSPRQGSILSGANVLTF
TRBV5-1,NA,TRBD1,TRBJ2-7,14,TGCGCCAGCAGCTGGGGGACAGGGGCTGTCGAGCAGTACTTC,CASSWGTGAVEQYF
TRBV12-3/TRBV12-4,many,NA,TRBJ1-2,13,TGTGCCAGCAGTTTAAGGGGTAACTATGGCTACACCTTC,CASSLRGNYGYTF
TRBV6-2/TRBV6-3,few,TRBD2,TRBJ2-5,14,TGTGCCAGCACGCGGGAGGTACTTCGAGAGACCCAGTACTTC,CASTREVLRETQYF
TRBV11-2,NA,NA,TRBJ2-7,15,TGTGCCAGCAGCTCACCAAGCAAATCTTCCTACGAGCAGTACTTC,CASSSPSKSSYEQYF
TRBV25-1,few,NA,TRBJ2-7,14,TGTGCCAGCCGTGCTAGGGTTCGAGGCTACGAGCAGTACTTC,CASRARVRGYEQYF
TRBV27,few,TRBD1,TRBJ2-7,14,TGTGCCAGCAATACAGGGGCGGGTGGCTACGAGCAGTACTTC,CASNTGAGGYEQYF
TRBV28,few,TRBD2,TRBJ2-7,13,TGTGCCAGCAAGGTGGGAGGGGAGTACGAGCAGTACTTC,CASKVGGEYEQYF
TRBV15,NA,TRBD1,TRBJ2-7,17,TGTGCCACCAGCAGAGATCATTTTTGGACAGGGGACTACGAGCAGTACTTC,CATSRDHFWTGDYEQYF
TRBV27,NA,TRBD2,TRBJ2-1,17,TGTGCCAGCAGTAGGCCGGGACTAGCGGGGGGATCCAATGAGCAGTTCTTC,CASSRPGLAGGSNEQFF
TRBV6-5,few,NA,TRBJ1-1,15,TGTGCCAGCAGTTACTCGAGTGGAGGGAACACTGAAGCTTTCTTT,CASSYSSGGNTEAFF
TRBV10-3,many,TRBD2,TRBJ2-1,17,TGTGCCATCAGTGAGATCAGACTAGCCTCAGGTTACAATGAGCAGTTCTTC,CAISEIRLASGYNEQFF
TRBV30,NA,NA,TRBJ2-1,13,TGTGCCTGGAGTGTTACTAGGTACAATGAGCAGTTCTTC,CAWSVTRYNEQFF
TRBV20-1,NA,NA,TRBJ1-3,15,TGCAGTGCTAGAGTCCTCACAGGCTTTGGAAACACCATATATTTT,CSARVLTGFGNTIYF
TRBV28,NA,NA,TRBJ2-1,15,TGTGCCAGCAGTTTTGGGGGGCAGGACTACAATGAGCAGTTCTTC,CASSFGGQDYNEQFF
TRBV6-5,many,NA,TRBJ1-2,16,TGTGCCAGCAGTTTCTTCATTGACGGAGGGGAGGATGGCTACACCTTC,CASSFFIDGGEDGYTF
TRBV12-3/TRBV12-4,few,NA,TRBJ1-5,14,TGTGCCAGGGGGGGGAGCTATAGCAATCAGCCCCAGCATTTT,CARGGSYSNQPQHF
TRBV29-1,many,NA,TRBJ2-5,13,TGCAGCGTTGATACCCGCGGCGAAGAGACCCAGTACTTC,CSVDTRGEETQYF
TRBV11-3,NA,TRBD2,TRBJ2-1,21,TGTGCCAGCAGCCTATTAGGCGGACTAGCGGGAGGGCCTTTCGCCTACAATGAGCAGTTCTTC,CASSLLGGLAGGPFAYNEQFF
TRBV19,NA,TRBD1,TRBJ1-2,13,TGTGCCAGCAGCGACAGGGGATCCTATGGCTACACCTTC,CASSDRGSYGYTF
TRBV4-3,NA,TRBD2,TRBJ2-3,19,TGCGCCAGCAGCCAAGATGGGGCCGGGACTAGCGGAATGGGGGCTACGCAGTATTTT,CASSQDGAGTSGMGATQYF
TRBV29-1,many,NA,TRBJ2-3,17,TGCAGCGTTGCGACCCAAGGCGCCACATCAGTGGGAGATACGCAGTATTTT,CSVATQGATSVGDTQYF
TRBV12-3/TRBV12-4,many,NA,TRBJ2-3,15,TGTGCCAGCAGTCCCCGTTCAGGAGCCACAGATACGCAGTATTTT,CASSPRSGATDTQYF
TRBV10-3,NA,NA,TRBJ2-1,13,TGTGCCATCTGGGAGGATGGGGGCAATGAGCAGTTCTTC,CAIWEDGGNEQFF
TRBV21-1,few,NA,TRBJ2-7,18,TGTGCCAGCAGCAAAGCGGTCCTAGCGGGAGGGCCATGGTACGAGCAGTACTTC,CASSKAVLAGGPWYEQYF
TRBV28,many,TRBD1,TRBJ2-3,13,TGTGCCAGCAGAGACAGGGCCGCCGATACGCAGTATTTT,CASRDRAADTQYF
TRBV12-3/TRBV12-4,few,TRBD2,TRBJ2-1,19,TGTGCCAGCAGTTTCCCTGCAGGTGCTAGCGGGAATCAGATATATGAGCAGTTCTTC,CASSFPAGASGNQIYEQFF
TRBV7-2,many,TRBD2,TRBJ2-3,15,TGTGCCAGCAGCCTAGTCGGACTAGCGACAGATACGCAGTATTTT,CASSLVGLATDTQYF